This paragraph covers one T cell receptor (beta chain) sequence. Its specificity is unknown. CDR1 is SGHTA and CDR2 is FQGNSA in the germline V gene. V lost 6 bases and J lost 0, with 11 bases in between. The CDR3 has 15 amino acids. The sample is drawn from a study of cytomegalovirus exposure and HLA in healthy donors. Study findings and constraints: Earlier analysis looked at TCR beta V segments, and most were productive about 90% or about 30% of the time.

The primer mix had 60 Vbeta and 13 Jbeta primers. TCRdb's copy holds only in-frame clones and misses some; the assay was immunoSEQ multiplex PCR. The sample lists more than 95,000 clones; about 70% were seen once. This TCR derives from a man aged 25-40 years in good health and CMV-seronegative. The chain links TRBV7-2 to TRBJ1-4, with D maybe TRBD1 (6 bases). Sequencing input: PBMCs. In DNA, the CDR3 is TGTGCCAGCAGACAAACAGGGACAACTAATGAAAAACTGTTTTTT. This gives the protein CASRQTGTTNEKLFF.